Listed below are T cell receptor beta chains from one sample, sequenced in a study of blood T cell repertoires in COVID-19. Sequencing used immunoSEQ multiplex PCR; TCRdb keeps in-frame clones, though not all of them. The sample yields some 230,000 clones, roughly four fifths seen once. The sequenced material came from PBMCs or T cells enriched from blood (not recorded which). The receptor source for this set is a man aged 40-49 years who had recovered from COVID-19. Each CDR3 is given with its conserved first and last residue. A D gene is named only where the DNA matches it firmly. Size values are once, few and many counts, or a class for expanded clones, and some rows have none.

v_call	clone_size	j_call	d_call	cdr3_nt	cdr3_aa
TRBV5-8	-	TRBJ1-1	-	TGTGCCAGCAGCTTGGCCGGCGGGAGCTTGAACACTGAAGCTTTCTTT	CASSLAGGSLNTEAFF
TRBV3-1/TRBV3-2	-	TRBJ1-3	-	TGTGCCAGCAGACTGTCCTCTGGAAACACCATATATTTT	CASRLSSGNTIYF
TRBV5-1	-	TRBJ2-5	-	TGCGCCAGCAGCTCTCAGGTTAGAAGGTACCAAGAGACCCAGTACTTC	CASSSQVRRYQETQYF
TRBV6-5	-	TRBJ2-3	-	TGTGCCAGCAGCATCCTGGGAGACGGCACAGATACGCAGTATTTT	CASSILGDGTDTQYF
TRBV5-1	-	TRBJ2-3	-	TGCGCCAGCAGCTTGGCGCTAGACCATACGCAGTATTTT	CASSLALDHTQYF
TRBV7-2	-	TRBJ1-1	-	TGTGCCAGCACGCTAGGGACATCGAACACTGAAGCTTTCTTT	CASTLGTSNTEAFF
TRBV2	-	TRBJ2-3	-	TGTGCCAGCAGTGACATTGGGCAGGGCTTATTCACAGATACGCAGTATTTT	CASSDIGQGLFTDTQYF
TRBV5-1	-	TRBJ2-1	-	TGCGCCAGCAGCTTCGACAGTTCGTCTGACCAGTTCTTC	CASSFDSSSDQFF
TRBV7-3	few	TRBJ2-2	TRBD2	TGTGCCAGCAGCTTAACGGCTAGCGGGGCCGGGGAGCTGTTTTTT	CASSLTASGAGELFF
TRBV12-3/TRBV12-4	-	TRBJ1-5	-	TGTGCCAGCAGGGGAGTCAATCAGCCCCAGCATTTT	CASRGVNQPQHF
TRBV30	-	TRBJ1-1	-	TGTGCCTGGAGGAATGAGGGCACTGAAGCTTTCTTT	CAWRNEGTEAFF
TRBV18	-	TRBJ2-1	-	TGTGCCAGCTCACCACCAGGACAGGCGGGGGGTAATGAGCAGTTCTTC	CASSPPGQAGGNEQFF
TRBV30	once	TRBJ1-2	-	TGTGCCTGGAGTCCCAGATATGGCTACACCTTC	CAWSPRYGYTF
TRBV7-6	-	TRBJ2-1	-	TGTGCCAGCAGTAAGTCGGGTGATGAGCAGTTCTTC	CASSKSGDEQFF
TRBV15	-	TRBJ2-3	-	TGTGCCACCAGCAGAGATCAAAATACGCAGTATTTT	CATSRDQNTQYF
TRBV28	many	TRBJ2-2	-	TGTGCCAGCAGTTCCAGGGGTCTCGGGGAGCTGTTTTTT	CASSSRGLGELFF
TRBV5-1	-	TRBJ2-2	TRBD1	TGCGCCAGCACCTCCCGGACAGGGGGCGGCACCGGGGAGCTGTTTTTT	CASTSRTGGGTGELFF
TRBV28	-	TRBJ2-5	TRBD2	TGTGCCAGCAGTTTATGGGCCGGGGGGATAGAGACCCAGTACTTC	CASSLWAGGIETQYF
TRBV11-3	-	TRBJ2-1	-	TGTGCCAGCCGGGGGAGCTCCTACAATGAGCAGTTCTTC	CASRGSSYNEQFF
TRBV7-7	-	TRBJ2-3	TRBD2	TGTGCCAGCTCCTCAGGGAGCCAAGCGGGAGCGGGAACGCAGTATTTT	CASSSGSQAGAGTQYF
TRBV5-4	-	TRBJ1-5	TRBD1	TGTGCCAGCAGCTTGGTTCCGGACAGGGAAAATCAGCCCCAGCATTTT	CASSLVPDRENQPQHF
TRBV5-5	-	TRBJ2-1	TRBD1	TGTGCCAGCAGCTTTTACGGGACAGGGCATATGAATGAGCAGTTCTTC	CASSFYGTGHMNEQFF
TRBV24-1	-	TRBJ2-2	-	TGTGCCACCAGTGATTTTGCCGGGAAGAACACCGGGGAGCTGTTTTTT	CATSDFAGKNTGELFF
TRBV27	-	TRBJ2-1	TRBD2	TGTGCCAGCAGTTTCCTACTAGCGGGGGCTTACAATGAGCAGTTCTTC	CASSFLLAGAYNEQFF
TRBV12-3/TRBV12-4	-	TRBJ2-5	TRBD2	TGTGCCAGCAGTTTTGAGCGGGGGGAGACCCAGTACTTC	CASSFERGETQYF
TRBV6-2/TRBV6-3	few	TRBJ1-2	TRBD1	TGTGCCAGCAGTTGGACAGGGCCATCACCCCGGGATGGCTACACCTTC	CASSWTGPSPRDGYTF